These 32 T cell receptor beta chains were all obtained from the same sample, sequenced in a study of molecular identifiers for immune sequencing clone quantification. TCRdb re-called the PCR reads through MiXCR, storing one row per CDR3 protein. The sample consists of 250,000 to 400,000 distinct CDR3 sequences, about a fifth of them appearing once. Sequencing used naive CD8+ T cells from blood, with Jurkat cell RNA spiked in. As to subset: FACS-sorted CD8+CD4-CCR7+CD45RA+ naive T cells. These receptors were taken from a human donor in good health. Some libraries in this study had Jurkat cell RNA spiked in.

A single count supports this clonotype. Relative to the germline gene, one junction end is altered; a read error may explain this. This rearrangement joins TRBV7-6 to TRBJ2-5, with D possibly matching TRBD2 (5 bases). Germline V CDR1 and CDR2: SGHVS, FNYEAQ. This CDR3 spans 15 amino acids. The CDR3, as DNA: TGTGTCAGCAGCTTGGCGGGCTGGGCACAAGAGACCCAGTACTTC. This translates into CVSSLAGWAQETQYF.

This clonotype came up many times. The chain recombines TRBV7-8 with TRBJ2-7, with TRBD1 matching 9 bases. In germline, CDR1 is SGHVS, CDR2 FQNEAQ. V was clipped by 1 base and J by 5 bases; unmatched bases: 3. The CDR3 is 14 residues long. Written as DNA, the CDR3 is TGTGCCAGCAGCTTAGAGGGACAGGGTGACGAGCAGTACTTC. Translation: CASSLEGQGDEQYF. The variable domain in full, with the rest retrieved from reference TRBV7-8 and TRBJ2-7, is GAGVSQSPRYKVAKRGQDVALRCDPISGHVSLFWYQQALGQGPEFLTYFQNEAQLDKSGLPSDRFFAERPEGSVSTLKIQRTQQEDSAVYLCASSLEGQGDEQYFGPGTRLTVT.

The chain carries TRBV20-1 and TRBJ2-7; D gene ambiguous. Looked up from germline, CDR1 is DFQATT and CDR2 is SNEGSKA (reference sequence). The CDR3 is 15 residues long. The V end was cut by 6 bases, the J end by 0 bases, with 18 bases between. Written as DNA, the CDR3 is TGCAGTGCCCCGATCGGTCCGAGGAGCTCCTACGAGCAGTACTTC. It codes for CSAPIGPRSSYEQYF.

Notes on this clonotype: A much larger clone differs from this one at a single base, so this may be a read error. The chain combines TRBV9 with TRBJ2-7; TRBD2 agrees at 7 bases. CDR3 length equals 13 residues. From germline, CDR1 is SGDLS and CDR2 YYNGEE. With V trimmed by 5 bases and J by 4 bases, 6 bases remained unmatched. Written as DNA, the CDR3 is TGTGCCAGCAGAGCGGGACCCGAGTACGAGCAGTACTTC. It yields the protein CASRAGPEYEQYF.

This clonotype was picked up many times. This chain uses TRBV5-4 with TRBJ1-1; maybe TRBD1 (6 bases). CDR1 and CDR2 (germline): SGHNT, YYREEE (reference sequence). The CDR3 covers 15 residues. Trimming stripped 5 bases from V and 2 bases from J, with 16 bases between. The CDR3 bases are TGTGCCAGCAGATCATTCGGGGGCCCAAACACTGAAGCTTTCTTT. Its protein is CASRSFGGPNTEAFF.

Ten or more counts support this clonotype. The rearrangement uses TRBV15 and TRBJ1-1; TRBD1 might be the D (5 bases). Trimming removed 1 base at V and 5 bases at J, with 17 bases between. CDR3 length: 16 amino acids. Germline CDR1 reads LNHNV; CDR2 reads YYDKDF (reference sequence). CDR3 protein: CATSRGLRELGTEAFF. The CDR3 DNA is TGTGCCACCAGCAGAGGACTCAGGGAATTGGGAACTGAAGCTTTCTTT.

This clonotype showed up many times. The rearrangement uses TRBV4-3 and TRBJ2-7, with a possible D match to TRBD1 (6 bases). Germline assignment: CDR1 LGHNA and CDR2 YSLEER. The CDR3 loop spans 13 amino acids. Trimming stripped 6 bases from V and 6 bases from J, with 15 bases between. The CDR3 region has the DNA TGCGCCAGCAGTAGGACAGCCGGCCGCGAGCAGTACTTC. It specifies CASSRTAGREQYF.

A word on this clonotype: Germline is not matched at one junction end, which may reflect a read error. In DNA form, the CDR3 reads TGTGTCAGCAGCCTCCGGGACCCTAGCGGCACCAATGAGCAGTTCTTC. It yields the protein CVSSLRDPSGTNEQFF. This chain links TRBV11-3 with TRBJ2-1; 7 nucleotides match TRBD2. Per germline, CDR1 SGHNT and CDR2 YENEEA. This CDR3 spans 16 amino acids.

This clonotype came up many times. V usage is TRBV7-9 and J usage is TRBJ2-1, with D perhaps matching TRBD2 (5 bases). Germline assignment: CDR1 SEHNR and CDR2 FQNEAQ (reference sequence). The CDR3 spans 15 residues. V shed 6 bases and J shed 3 bases, with 15 bases lying between them. The CDR3 DNA is TGTGCCAGCAGTCGCGGAGGAACTTACTACAATGAGCAGTTCTTC. Encoded protein: CASSRGGTYYNEQFF.

This clonotype was detected only a few times. The chain joins TRBV27 to TRBJ1-6; 10 positions match TRBD1. CDR1 is MNHEY and CDR2 is SMNVEV in the germline V gene (reference sequence). This CDR3 spans 18 amino acids. V was pared by 1 base and J by 4 bases, with 7 bases of the junction left unmatched. CDR3 DNA: TGTGCCAGCAGTTTATATGGGGGGACAGGGGTGTATAATTCACCCCTCCACTTT. This translates into CASSLYGGTGVYNSPLHF.

Many counts were recorded for this clonotype. This chain joins TRBV19 and TRBJ2-1, with D perhaps matching TRBD2 (5 bases). The germline V gene encodes CDR1 LNHDA and CDR2 SQIVND (reference sequence). The length of the CDR3 is 13 residues. Trimming removed 5 bases from V and 7 bases from J, with 12 bases in between. The DNA for the CDR3 is TGTGCCAGTAGTTATCCTAGCCCGAATGAGCAGTTCTTC. Its translation is CASSYPSPNEQFF.

Comment on this clonotype: A read error is possible here, since a much larger clone lies one base away. It is likely a read error, because the conserved phenylalanine at the end of the CDR3 is missing. CDR3 protein: CASSMGQGNEQYL. The CDR3 DNA sequence: TGCGCCAGCAGCATGGGACAGGGGAACGAGCAGTACCTC. The chain links TRBV5-1 to TRBJ2-7, with 10 nucleotides matching TRBD1. V gave up 4 bases and J gave up 5 bases; unmatched junction bases: 3. Germline CDR1 reads SGHRS; CDR2 reads YFSETQ. This CDR3 is 13 amino acids long.

This clonotype was seen many times. This chain connects TRBV20-1 to TRBJ2-3; D is perhaps TRBD1 or TRBD2 (5 bases each). Germline CDR1 reads DFQATT; CDR2 reads SNEGSKA (reference sequence). This CDR3 is built from 16 residues. The V end lost 5 bases, the J end lost 2 bases, and 20 bases lay between the germline ends. CDR3 amino acids: CSAGPTSQGPTDTQYF. The CDR3 nucleotides read TGCAGTGCTGGACCTACAAGTCAGGGACCCACAGATACGCAGTATTTT.

This clonotype was counted a few times. The chain couples TRBV4-1 to TRBJ2-1, with unresolved D. The CDR3 extends over 15 amino acids. Germline CDR1 and CDR2: MGHRA and YSYEKL. V was pared by 4 bases and J by 4 bases, with 14 bases between. The CDR3 is CASSPLAQAYNEQFF. DNA for the CDR3: TGCGCCAGCAGCCCTCTTGCGCAGGCGTACAATGAGCAGTTCTTC.

The gene calls are TRBV7-9 and TRBJ1-2, with D possibly matching TRBD1 (5 bases). V lost 8 bases, J lost 5 bases, and 12 bases lay in between. The CDR3 is 12 amino acids. Germline CDR1 SEHNR, CDR2 FQNEAQ (reference sequence). This CDR3 reads CASGPDSYGYTF. DNA for the CDR3: TGTGCCAGCGGCCCAGACAGTTATGGCTACACCTTC.

This clonotype has ten or more counts. The V and J genes are TRBV6-6 and TRBJ2-5; D call uncertain. The CDR3 runs 13 residues. Germline V lookup: CDR1 MNHNY, CDR2 SVGAGI (reference sequence). The germline V and J ends were trimmed by 8 bases and 4 bases, with 14 bases remaining between them. The CDR3 sequence: CASCEGIGETQYF. The CDR3 DNA sequence: TGTGCCAGCTGTGAAGGGATAGGAGAGACCCAGTACTTC.

There are many counts of this clonotype. J is TRBJ2-7 and V is TRBV7-2, with D unresolved. With 3 bases removed from V and 4 bases from J, the gap between germline ends came to 10 bases. The CDR3 contains 13 residues. The germline CDR1 and CDR2 sequences are SGHTA and FQGNSA. CDR3 sequence (DNA): TGTGCCAGCAGCTTCGATAGCTATTACGAGCAGTACTTC. As protein: CASSFDSYYEQYF.

This clonotype was recorded at least ten times. CDR3 residues: CASRLNRGSFQPQHF. CDR3 DNA sequence: TGTGCCAGTAGGCTAAATAGGGGCTCATTTCAGCCCCAGCATTTT. This rearrangement joins TRBV19 to TRBJ1-5; a weak D match, TRBD1 (5 bases). Germline V gene data show CDR1 as LNHDA and CDR2 as SQIVND (reference sequence). V was pared by 6 bases and J by 6 bases, with 18 bases between. CDR3 length: 15 residues. The variable domain in full, completed from reference TRBV19 and TRBJ1-5, reads DGGITQSPKYLFRKEGQNVTLSCEQNLNHDAMYWYRQDPGQGLRLIYYSQIVNDFQKGDIAEGYSVSREKKESFPLTVTSAQKNPTAFYLCASRLNRGSFQPQHFGDGTRLSIL.

This clonotype was found many times. The chain links TRBV27 to TRBJ1-2, with 7 bases that match TRBD1. CDR3 length equals 13 residues. CDR1 is MNHEY, CDR2 SMNVEV, per germline (reference sequence). Losses at the gene ends were 4 bases for V and 4 bases for J; bases not matched to a gene: 3. CDR3 in DNA: TGTGCCAGCAGTTGGGCAGGGGGCTATGGCTACACCTTC. Translated, it gives CASSWAGGYGYTF.

This clonotype appeared many times. The J gene is TRBJ2-7, the V gene TRBV5-1; perhaps D is TRBD1 or TRBD2 (5 bases each). The CDR3 covers 14 residues. Trimming left V 4 bases short and J 2 bases short, with 13 bases between. Germline-derived CDR1 and CDR2 are SGHRS and YFSETQ. As DNA, the CDR3 is TGCGCCAGCAGCGTCGGGACGGAGACCTACGAGCAGTACTTC. Residues: CASSVGTETYEQYF.

This clonotype showed up many times. The chain carries TRBV20-1 and TRBJ2-7; 7 bases are a match to TRBD1. The trim removed 2 bases at V and 2 bases at J, leaving 12 bases unmatched. There are 16 residues in the CDR3. Germline V gene sequence: CDR1 DFQATT, CDR2 SNEGSKA (reference sequence). The CDR3 DNA reads as TGCAGTGCTAGACCACGAGGGACAGCTCGACCCTACGAGCAGTACTTC. As protein: CSARPRGTARPYEQYF.

The rearrangement uses TRBV4-2 and TRBJ2-5, with D maybe TRBD1 (5 bases). Deletions cut 0 bases from V and 1 base from J, with 9 bases between. Per the germline V gene, CDR1 is LGHNA and CDR2 is YNFKEQ. The CDR3 has 15 residues. The CDR3 coding sequence is TGTGCCAGCAGCCAAGATTTGACAGCCCAAGAGACCCAGTACTTC. It specifies CASSQDLTAQETQYF.

The table lists this clonotype with many counts. V gene TRBV12-3 or TRBV12-4 combines with J gene TRBJ2-7; possible D gene TRBD1, 5 bases. The germline V and J ends were trimmed by 2 bases and 5 bases, with 16 bases remaining between them. The CDR3 extends over 15 amino acids. The CDR3 sequence is CASSLWETGSHEQYF. The CDR3 region has the DNA TGTGCCAGCAGTTTATGGGAAACAGGTAGCCACGAGCAGTACTTC.

In this sample, this clonotype turned up many times. CDR3 in amino acids: CASSQGATNEKLFF. The DNA of the CDR3 is TGTGCCAGCAGTCAGGGGGCGACTAATGAAAAACTGTTTTTT. V is TRBV6-5 and J is TRBJ1-4; 8 bases line up with TRBD1. CDR1 and CDR2 (germline): MNHEY, SVGAGI. J lost 2 bases, V lost 5 bases, and 1 base had no gene match. CDR3 length equals 14 residues.

This clonotype appeared many times. The J gene is TRBJ1-1, the V gene TRBV12-3 or TRBV12-4, with TRBD1 as a possible D gene (5 bases). The CDR3 contains 13 residues. With 7 bases removed from V and 1 base from J, the gap between germline ends came to 10 bases. The DNA of the CDR3 is TGTGCCAGCAACCCCGGGGCGAACACTGAAGCTTTCTTT. Its protein product is CASNPGANTEAFF.

On this clonotype: With a much larger clone just one base away, this may be a read error. The chain couples TRBV30 to TRBJ2-7, with D maybe TRBD1 (6 bases). The CDR3 length is 12 residues. CDR1 is GTSNPN, CDR2 SVGIG, per germline (reference sequence). The V and J ends lost 3 bases and 4 bases respectively, with 10 bases between them. The CDR3 loop reads CAWSATGYEQYF. The CDR3 nucleotides are TGTGCCTGGAGCGCCACAGGGTACGAGCAGTACTTC.

This clonotype occurred many times. The chain uses TRBV7-9 and TRBJ2-7; D possibly corresponds to TRBD1 (5 bases). CDR1 is SEHNR and CDR2 is FQNEAQ in the germline V gene (reference sequence). The CDR3 is 14 residues long. The V end was cut by 5 bases, the J end by 0 bases, with 11 bases between. CDR3 amino acids: CASSPDSFSYEQYF. Here the CDR3 DNA reads TGTGCCAGCAGCCCTGACAGTTTCTCCTACGAGCAGTACTTC.

Ten or more counts support this clonotype. This chain uses TRBV28 with TRBJ2-7; D not resolved. Per the germline V gene, CDR1 is MDHEN and CDR2 is SYDVKM. The CDR3 spans 14 residues. V lost 4 bases to trimming and J lost 1 base, with 11 bases between them. The CDR3 here is CASSSQTGSYEQYF. Written as DNA, the CDR3 is TGTGCCAGCAGTTCCCAGACCGGTTCCTACGAGCAGTACTTC.

As regards this clonotype: This may arise from a read error, as a much more abundant clone is one base away. This rearrangement joins TRBV20-1 to TRBJ2-7; D might be TRBD2 (6 bases). With 1 base removed from V and 0 bases from J, the gap between germline ends came to 25 bases. CDR3 length: 19 residues. Germline CDR1 and CDR2: DFQATT and SNEGSKA (reference sequence). CDR3: CSARALPSEGLISSYEQYF. CDR3 nucleotide sequence: TGCAGTGCTAGAGCCCTTCCTAGCGAGGGACTCATCAGCTCCTACGAGCAGTACTTC.

The chain combines TRBV7-9 with TRBJ1-2, with TRBD1 matching over 7 bases. This CDR3 is built from 20 residues. The trim removed 7 bases at V and 0 bases at J, leaving 23 bases unmatched. The germline gives CDR1 SEHNR, CDR2 FQNEAQ (reference sequence). The CDR3 region is CASTHPTSDRVSLANYGYTF. The CDR3, as DNA: TGTGCCAGCACCCACCCAACCTCCGACAGGGTTTCGTTAGCTAACTATGGCTACACCTTC.

This clonotype was seen many times. This sequence joins TRBV14 and TRBJ2-7, with D possibly TRBD2 on 6 matching bases. The germline V gene has CDR1 SGHDN and CDR2 FVKESK. V was shortened by 5 bases and J by 3 bases, with 23 bases between the two germline ends. CDR3 size: 17 residues. CDR3 nucleotide sequence: TGTGCCAGCAGCTCAGAGGAGGGGTCACCCGTCCTCTACGAGCAGTACTTC. It specifies CASSSEEGSPVLYEQYF.

This clonotype was recorded many times. The chain combines TRBV11-2 with TRBJ1-1, with a weak D call TRBD1 (6 bases). V lost 0 bases and J 5 bases, leaving 13 bases between the germline ends. This CDR3 has 15 amino acids. CDR1 is SGHAT and CDR2 is FQNNGV in the germline V gene. The CDR3 loop reads CASSLDMAGETEAFF. CDR3 DNA: TGTGCCAGCAGCTTAGATATGGCAGGGGAGACTGAAGCTTTCTTT.